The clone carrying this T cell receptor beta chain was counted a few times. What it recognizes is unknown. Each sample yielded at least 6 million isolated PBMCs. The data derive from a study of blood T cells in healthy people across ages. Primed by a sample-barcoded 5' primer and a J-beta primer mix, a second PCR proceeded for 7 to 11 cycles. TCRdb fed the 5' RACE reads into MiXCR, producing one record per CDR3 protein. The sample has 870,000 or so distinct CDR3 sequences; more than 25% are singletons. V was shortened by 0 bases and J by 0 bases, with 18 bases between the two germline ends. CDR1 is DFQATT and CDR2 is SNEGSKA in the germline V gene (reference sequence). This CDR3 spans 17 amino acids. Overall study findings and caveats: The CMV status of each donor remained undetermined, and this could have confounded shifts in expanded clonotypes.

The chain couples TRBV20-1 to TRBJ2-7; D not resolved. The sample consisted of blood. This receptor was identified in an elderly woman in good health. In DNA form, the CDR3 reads TGCAGTGCTAGAGATTTGGGAATAACGGAAAGCTCCTACGAGCAGTACTTC. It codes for CSARDLGITESSYEQYF.